A selection of T cell receptor beta chains follows, all from one sample in a study of T cell repertoires in cytomegalovirus infection. Via MiXCR, TCRdb re-called the reads, giving one row per CDR3 protein. This sample has around 230,000 distinct CDR3 sequences, with 6% to 8% found just once. Sequenced material: PBMCs. These TCRs come from a human donor in good health (CMV status not recorded). Some clones in this sample may be carry-over from other donors' samples. The CDR3 runs from the conserved cysteine through the conserved F or W. The order of the fields is V gene, clone size, J gene, D gene, CDR3 DNA, CDR3 protein. The D gene is left open where the match is weak. Part of the rows lack a size; the others show once, few, many or a class for expanded clones.

TRBV28,many,TRBJ2-3,-,TGTGCCAGCAGTCCCCCTCAGACCCTCACAGATACGCAGTATTTT,CASSPPQTLTDTQYF
TRBV20-1,many,TRBJ2-1,TRBD2,TGCAGTGCTAGGACTAGCGGAGTCAACAATGAGCAGTTCTTC,CSARTSGVNNEQFF
TRBV7-3,many,TRBJ2-2,TRBD1,TGTGCCAGCAGCTTGAGGGGGCAGGACACCGGGGAGCTGTTTTTT,CASSLRGQDTGELFF
TRBV7-2,many,TRBJ1-2,TRBD1,TGTGCCAGCAGCTTAAGGACAGGGGACTATGGCTACACCTTC,CASSLRTGDYGYTF
TRBV7-9,many,TRBJ1-1,-,TGTGCCAGCAGCTTGAGGGCCGACGCTGAAGCTTTCTTT,CASSLRADAEAFF
TRBV6-2/TRBV6-3,few,TRBJ1-4,-,TGTGCCAGCAGTTACTTCGAAAAACTGTTTTTT,CASSYFEKLFF
TRBV7-3,many,TRBJ1-1,-,TGTGCCAGCAGCTCCTCCAGTTTGGGATGGGGGGGACATACTGAAGCTTTCTTT,CASSSSSLGWGGHTEAFF
TRBV20-1,many,TRBJ1-2,TRBD1,TGCAGTGCCAACCCGACAGGGATTTATGGCTACACCTTC,CSANPTGIYGYTF
TRBV6-6,many,TRBJ2-7,TRBD2,TGTGCCAGCAGCCAGCTCAAGGGCGGGGGGGCCTCGGGCGACGAGCAGTACTTC,CASSQLKGGGASGDEQYF
TRBV27,many,TRBJ1-6,-,TGTGCCAGCAGTTTCAGCAACTCACCCCTCCACTTT,CASSFSNSPLHF
TRBV19,many,TRBJ2-5,TRBD2,TGTGCCAGTAGTATGGGCCCCTCACTTAGCGGGGGGCCGATTATCCAAGAGACCCAGTACTTC,CASSMGPSLSGGPIIQETQYF
TRBV29-1,-,TRBJ2-1,-,TGCAGCGGCCTCACTCCAGGGGAGCAGCAGTTCTTC,CSGLTPGEQQFF
TRBV7-2,many,TRBJ1-1,-,TGTGCCAGCAGCTTACGTCCAGATTACACTGAAGCTTTCTTT,CASSLRPDYTEAFF
TRBV5-1,-,TRBJ2-2,TRBD1,TGCGCCAGCAGCCCCGGGGACAGCGCGAACACCGGGGAGCTGTTTTTT,CASSPGDSANTGELFF
TRBV7-3,-,TRBJ1-1,-,TGTGCCAGCAGCCCAACCGGGACGACTGAAGCTTTCTTT,CASSPTGTTEAFF
TRBV7-2,many,TRBJ2-3,-,TGTGCCAGCAGCTTTTGGGGGGGGGCCCCAGATACGCAGTATTTT,CASSFWGGAPDTQYF
TRBV7-2,many,TRBJ1-5,-,TGTGCCAGCAGCTTAATGGGGGGAGCTCAGCCCCAGCATTTT,CASSLMGGAQPQHF
TRBV7-9,many,TRBJ1-2,TRBD1,TGTGCCAGCAGCTCGCGGACAGGGGACGTGGGCTATGGCTACACCTTC,CASSSRTGDVGYGYTF
TRBV7-8,many,TRBJ2-7,TRBD2,TGTGCCAGCAGCTTAGTCCGGGGGGGAACCTACGAGCAGTACTTC,CASSLVRGGTYEQYF
TRBV2,few,TRBJ1-4,TRBD1,TGTGCCAGCAGATTACAGGGGGCGCGGACTAATGAAAAACTGTTTTTT,CASRLQGARTNEKLFF
TRBV30,-,TRBJ1-5,-,TGTGCCTGTCAAGATGGGGCTGCCTGGCCCCAGCATTTT,CACQDGAAWPQHF
TRBV28,many,TRBJ2-5,-,TGTGCCAGCAGTTTAACGGTCAAAGAGACCCAGTACTTC,CASSLTVKETQYF
TRBV6-6,many,TRBJ2-7,TRBD1,TGTGCCAGCACCACTGGACAGGGGAGCTCCTACGAGCAGTACTTC,CASTTGQGSSYEQYF
TRBV20-1,-,TRBJ2-3,TRBD1,TGCAGTGCTAAGGGCGCGACAGGGGATTCGGATACGCAGTATTTT,CSAKGATGDSDTQYF
TRBV7-2,many,TRBJ1-5,-,TGTGCCAGCAGCTTGGAAGGATCAAGGCCCCAGCATTTT,CASSLEGSRPQHF
TRBV6-1,many,TRBJ2-1,-,TGTGCCAGCAGTACCAGGGGAGAGCAGTTCTTC,CASSTRGEQFF
TRBV5-1,many,TRBJ2-3,-,TGCGCCAGCAGCTTGCCAGACTCCGTCGTCGATACGCAGTATTTT,CASSLPDSVVDTQYF